Shown below are 32 T cell receptor beta chains from a single sample sequenced in a study of shared clonotypes between healthy human individuals. The method was immunoSEQ multiplex PCR; TCRdb's version includes in-frame clones alone and lacks a portion of them. The sample has about 2.1 million clones; about 92% are singletons. As defined, naive CD8 cells were CD45RO-negative and positively selected for CCR7, with terminally differentiated effector memory CD45RA+ cells excluded. Sequences were obtained from naive CD8+ T cells from PBMCs. The receptors here all came from a man younger than 35 in good health. Some clones in this sample may be carry-over from other donors' samples.

The chain has TRBV7-9 and TRBJ2-1, with no clear D. Per the germline V gene, CDR1 is SEHNR and CDR2 is FQNEAQ (reference sequence). CDR3 length equals 13 residues. Deletions cut 8 bases from V and 5 bases from J, with 13 bases between. DNA of the CDR3: TGTGCCAGCCTTCCGGCCGAACACAATGAGCAGTTCTTC. Its protein is CASLPAEHNEQFF.

The V call is TRBV4-2, the J call TRBJ2-7, with TRBD2 matching 7 bases. Losses at the gene ends were 1 base for V and 1 base for J; bases not matched to a gene: 13. The CDR3 runs 18 residues. The germline gives CDR1 LGHNA, CDR2 YNFKEQ. Here the CDR3 reads CASSQGGLSGGPSYEQYF. Written as DNA, the CDR3 is TGTGCCAGCAGCCAAGGCGGATTGTCGGGAGGACCGTCCTACGAGCAGTACTTC.

The chain carries TRBV5-6 and TRBJ1-1, with a possible D match to TRBD1 (5 bases). Germline V gene sequence: CDR1 SGHDT, CDR2 YYEEEE. Between the trimmed V and J ends, which lost 4 bases and 1 base, there was a span of 14 bases. The CDR3 length is 15 residues. CDR3 sequence: CASSTIRVGNTEAFF. DNA for the CDR3: TGTGCCAGCAGCACTATCAGGGTGGGGAACACTGAAGCTTTCTTT.

The genes are TRBV6-5 and TRBJ2-3; TRBD2 might be the D (5 bases). This CDR3 contains 16 residues. Trimming left V 0 bases short and J 0 bases short, with 10 bases between. CDR1 is MNHEY and CDR2 is SVGAGI in the germline V gene. The CDR3 is CASSYSDFASTDTQYF. The CDR3 DNA reads as TGTGCCAGCAGTTACTCGGACTTCGCTAGCACAGATACGCAGTATTTT.

The chain uses TRBV6-6 and TRBJ2-7; D remains ambiguous. Trimming left V 8 bases short and J 2 bases short, with 13 bases between. The CDR3 loop spans 13 amino acids. Per germline, CDR1 MNHNY and CDR2 SVGAGI (reference sequence). CDR3 DNA sequence: TGTGCCAGCCGGTTGGGGATCCCCTACGAGCAGTACTTC. It codes for CASRLGIPYEQYF.

V usage is TRBV5-4 and J usage is TRBJ1-2, with D perhaps matching TRBD1 (5 bases). Germline CDR1 SGHNT, CDR2 YYREEE (reference sequence). V gave up 5 bases and J gave up 5 bases, with 13 bases separating them. The CDR3 length is 13 residues. In nucleotides, the CDR3 is TGTGCCAGCAGGGGGACCGCGGGGTATGGCTACACCTTC. Its translation: CASRGTAGYGYTF.

The chain couples TRBV27 to TRBJ2-1; D is unclear. The CDR3 has 13 residues. Germline assignment: CDR1 MNHEY and CDR2 SMNVEV (reference sequence). V was shortened by 3 bases and J by 9 bases, with 12 bases between the two germline ends. CDR3 DNA: TGTGCCAGCAGTTTGAACCCGACCGGTGAGCAGTTCTTC. Translation gives CASSLNPTGEQFF.

Worth noting for this clone: Other DNA sequences in the same sample also yield this CDR3. The rearrangement joins TRBV27 to TRBJ1-2; D remains unclear. Trimming removed 2 bases at V and 5 bases at J, with 9 bases between. The germline V gene has CDR1 MNHEY and CDR2 SMNVEV (reference sequence). There are 13 residues in the CDR3. In DNA form, the CDR3 reads TGTGCCAGCAGTTTACTGGGAGGGTATGGCTACACCTTC. It encodes CASSLLGGYGYTF.

The genes are TRBV2 and TRBJ2-1; tentatively, D is TRBD1 or TRBD2 (5 bases each). Per the germline V gene, CDR1 is SNHLY and CDR2 is FYNNEI. Trimming stripped 8 bases from V and 10 bases from J, with 21 bases between. This CDR3 spans 14 amino acids. The CDR3 region has the DNA TGTGCCAGCGTGGGGCCGGGACGGACGGCCGAGCAGTTCTTC. The encoded protein is CASVGPGRTAEQFF.

This clone was detected once. Sequence at one end of the junction differs from germline and may be a read error. The gene calls are TRBV7-8 and TRBJ2-5, with TRBD2 matching 15 bases. CDR3 size: 15 residues. CDR1 SGHVS and CDR2 FQNEAQ come from the germline V gene. The CDR3: CASSSMGTSGRLMDF. The CDR3 DNA is TGTGCCAGCAGCTCTATGGGGACTAGCGGGAGGCTCATGGACTTC.

This clone appeared a single time. The rearrangement joins TRBV7-9 to TRBJ1-2, with TRBD1 matching 11 bases. From germline, CDR1 is SEHNR and CDR2 FQNEAQ (reference sequence). Trimming removed 0 bases from V and 5 bases from J; junction bases left unmatched: 5. The CDR3 length is 16 residues. The DNA for the CDR3 is TGTGCCAGCAGCTTAGCGATGGACAGGGGGCATTATGGCTACACCTTC. Amino acids: CASSLAMDRGHYGYTF.

This chain uses TRBV27 with TRBJ2-2; D could derive from TRBD1 or TRBD2 (6 bases each). This CDR3 spans 17 amino acids. Germline assignment: CDR1 MNHEY and CDR2 SMNVEV (reference sequence). V was clipped by 5 bases and J by 7 bases, with 23 bases between them. The CDR3 spells CASSPLGKGGGDGELFF. In DNA, the CDR3 is TGTGCCAGCAGTCCCCTTGGGAAGGGGGGTGGTGACGGGGAGCTGTTTTTT.

V and J are TRBV7-9 and TRBJ2-7, with 8 positions matching TRBD2. With V trimmed by 5 bases and J by 3 bases, 6 bases remained unmatched. The CDR3 loop spans 14 amino acids. CDR1 is SEHNR and CDR2 is FQNEAQ in the germline V gene (reference sequence). The CDR3 DNA reads as TGTGCCAGCAGCCTAAGCGGGAGTGTCTACGAGCAGTACTTC. Translation gives CASSLSGSVYEQYF.

V usage is TRBV6-6 and J usage is TRBJ1-5; 9 nucleotides line up with TRBD1. The V segment lost 4 bases and the J segment 4 bases; nucleotides outside the gene matches: 2. The CDR3 runs to 14 residues. Germline loops: CDR1 MNHNY, CDR2 SVGAGI (reference sequence). CDR3 coding DNA: TGTGCCAGCAGTTCTGGGACAGGGAATCAGCCCCAGCATTTT. Translated: CASSSGTGNQPQHF.

This clone was recorded a few times. The V gene is TRBV10-3, the J gene TRBJ1-2; D is unresolved. This CDR3 comprises 14 residues. Germline V gives CDR1 ENHRY, CDR2 SYGVKD. With 0 bases removed from V and 6 bases from J, the gap between germline ends came to 11 bases. The chain's CDR3 is CAISESGFLNGYTF. The CDR3 DNA sequence: TGTGCCATCAGTGAGTCAGGATTCTTAAATGGCTACACCTTC.

As for this clone: In the same sample, other DNA sequences code for this CDR3. V gene TRBV27 combines with J gene TRBJ2-1, with 9 bases lining up with TRBD2. The CDR3 totals 15 residues. V lost 1 base, J lost 6 bases, and 4 bases stayed unmatched. Per the germline V gene, CDR1 is MNHEY and CDR2 is SMNVEV (reference sequence). CDR3 DNA sequence: TGTGCCAGCAGTTTATTAGCGGGAGTGCCCAATGAGCAGTTCTTC. Translating it yields CASSLLAGVPNEQFF.

The genes are TRBV7-2 and TRBJ2-7; 7 bases are a match to TRBD1. The CDR3 runs 15 residues. Germline lookup yields CDR1 SGHTA and CDR2 FQGNSA. The V segment lost 5 bases and the J segment 3 bases; nucleotides outside the gene matches: 10. The CDR3 is CASSPRTGVHYEQYF. In DNA, the CDR3 is TGTGCCAGCAGCCCAAGGACAGGCGTGCACTACGAGCAGTACTTC.

This chain uses TRBV13 with TRBJ1-6, with a weak D call TRBD1 (6 bases). V lost 6 bases and J 9 bases, leaving 9 bases between the germline ends. Per the germline V gene, CDR1 is PRHDT and CDR2 is FYEKMQ (reference sequence). The CDR3 is 12 residues long. CDR3 region: CASRTGVSPLHF. In nucleotides, the CDR3 is TGTGCCAGCAGGACAGGCGTTTCACCCCTCCACTTT. Drawing the rest from reference TRBV13 and TRBJ1-6, the complete variable domain is AAGVIQSPRHLIKEKRETATLKCYPIPRHDTVYWYQQGPGQDPQFLISFYEKMQSDKGSIPDRFSAQQFSDYHSELNMSSLELGDSALYFCASRTGVSPLHFGNGTRLTVT.

Worth noting for this clone: The junction departs from the called germline gene at one end, perhaps through a read error. The chain carries TRBV28 and TRBJ1-3; D not resolved. Germline CDR1 reads MDHEN; CDR2 reads SYDVKM. There are 16 residues in the CDR3. CDR3 sequence reads: CASSFSQHRSGNTIYF. The CDR3 coding sequence is TGTGCCAGCAGTTTTAGCCAGCATCGATCTGGGAACACCATATATTTT.

The rearrangement uses TRBV28 and TRBJ1-6; D is perhaps TRBD1 (5 bases). V was shortened by 6 bases and J by 7 bases, with 13 bases between the two germline ends. Germline-derived CDR1 and CDR2 are MDHEN and SYDVKM. The CDR3 totals 14 residues. The CDR3 protein is CASRARVRNSPLHF. The CDR3 DNA reads as TGTGCCAGCAGGGCCAGGGTAAGGAATTCACCCCTCCACTTT.

The V and J genes are TRBV13 and TRBJ1-5; D is possibly TRBD1 (5 bases). The germline V gene encodes CDR1 PRHDT and CDR2 FYEKMQ (reference sequence). Trimming stripped 0 bases from V and 7 bases from J, with 13 bases between. CDR3 length equals 15 residues. Here the CDR3 reads CASSLGLRAGQPQHF. The CDR3 DNA sequence: TGTGCCAGCAGCTTAGGCCTCAGGGCTGGCCAGCCCCAGCATTTT.

The chain carries TRBV29-1 and TRBJ2-7, with a possible D match to TRBD1 (5 bases). The CDR3 is made up of 12 amino acids. V lost 4 bases and J lost 5, with 12 bases in between. Germline CDR1 reads SQVTM; CDR2 reads ANQGSEA. The CDR3: CSVAQGPNEQYF. The CDR3 nucleotides are TGCAGCGTTGCCCAGGGTCCCAACGAGCAGTACTTC.

The gene calls are TRBV14 and TRBJ1-1; maybe TRBD1 (5 bases). This CDR3 is built from 14 residues. Looked up from germline, CDR1 is SGHDN and CDR2 is FVKESK. Trimming stripped 1 base from V and 5 bases from J, with 11 bases between. In DNA form, the CDR3 reads TGTGCCAGCAGCCAAGGGGCAGGGCGGACTGAAGCTTTCTTT. As protein: CASSQGAGRTEAFF.

The gene calls are TRBV13 and TRBJ1-1, with D tentatively TRBD1 (5 bases). Germline assignment: CDR1 PRHDT and CDR2 FYEKMQ (reference sequence). The length of the CDR3 is 11 residues. Trimming left V 6 bases short and J 12 bases short, with 14 bases between. Here the CDR3 DNA reads TGTGCCAGCAGTGACGGGGGATCGACTTTCTTT. It codes for CASSDGGSTFF.

Worth noting for this clone: The same CDR3 is also encoded by other DNA sequences in this sample. The CDR3 sequence: CSVLTGNTEAFF. CDR3 DNA: TGCAGCGTTCTAACAGGAAATACTGAAGCTTTCTTT. The rearrangement links TRBV29-1 to TRBJ1-1; the D gene is possibly TRBD1 (5 bases). This CDR3 spans 12 amino acids. Germline V gene sequence: CDR1 SQVTM, CDR2 ANQGSEA. Trimming pared 5 bases from V and 5 bases from J, leaving 12 bases between.

The chain carries TRBV5-1 and TRBJ2-6; no definite D call. The CDR3 spans 14 residues. Germline CDR1 reads SGHRS; CDR2 reads YFSETQ. Deletions cut 0 bases from V and 3 bases from J, with 4 bases between. The CDR3 loop reads CASSLDLGANVLTF. The DNA for the CDR3 is TGCGCCAGCAGCTTGGATCTTGGGGCCAACGTCCTGACTTTC.

This clone appeared once. The chain joins TRBV13 to TRBJ2-5; D call uncertain. The CDR3 covers 13 residues. Germline assignment: CDR1 PRHDT and CDR2 FYEKMQ (reference sequence). V gave up 0 bases and J gave up 9 bases, with 11 bases separating them. CDR3 loop: CASSLGRSRAQYF. Written as DNA, the CDR3 is TGTGCCAGCAGCTTAGGACGGAGTAGGGCCCAGTACTTC.

The chain recombines TRBV9 with TRBJ2-7, with D possibly being TRBD1 or TRBD2 (5 bases each). Germline V gene data show CDR1 as SGDLS and CDR2 as YYNGEE. CDR3 length equals 14 residues. The V gene lost 4 bases and the J gene lost 7 bases, with 18 bases spanning the gap. CDR3: CASSTGRAPGEQYF. Written as DNA, the CDR3 is TGTGCCAGCAGCACAGGCAGGGCCCCGGGGGAGCAGTACTTC.

The chain uses TRBV7-8 and TRBJ2-7; D may match TRBD1 or TRBD2 (6 bases each). Germline V CDR1 and CDR2: SGHVS, FQNEAQ. Trimming stripped 1 base from V and 3 bases from J, with 13 bases between. CDR3 length: 15 amino acids. Written as DNA, the CDR3 is TGTGCCAGCAGCTTAGAAGGAGGGGGAATCTACGAGCAGTACTTC. This gives the protein CASSLEGGGIYEQYF.

The chain couples TRBV28 to TRBJ2-1; weak D call: TRBD2 (5 bases). Germline V gene sequence: CDR1 MDHEN, CDR2 SYDVKM. V lost 5 bases, J lost 6 bases, and 14 bases lay in between. The CDR3 covers 14 residues. Written as DNA, the CDR3 is TGTGCCAGCAGTCGACGGGTAGCGCGCAATGAGCAGTTCTTC. It codes for CASSRRVARNEQFF.

The chain employs TRBV7-9 and TRBJ1-6; 9 bases map to TRBD1. The trim removed 5 bases at V and 8 bases at J, leaving 4 bases unmatched. The CDR3 totals 14 residues. Germline assignment: CDR1 SEHNR and CDR2 FQNEAQ (reference sequence). The CDR3 loop is CASSGGQGDSPLHF. The DNA of the CDR3 is TGTGCCAGCAGCGGGGGACAGGGCGATTCACCCCTCCACTTT.

This clone showed up just once. The chain uses TRBV5-1 and TRBJ2-7; 12 bases line up with TRBD2. The V segment lost 4 bases and the J segment 2 bases; nucleotides outside the gene matches: 7. The germline V gene encodes CDR1 SGHRS and CDR2 YFSETQ. CDR3 length equals 16 residues. CDR3 amino acids: CASSVYGLAGPYEQYF. CDR3 in DNA: TGCGCCAGCAGCGTCTACGGACTAGCGGGACCCTACGAGCAGTACTTC.